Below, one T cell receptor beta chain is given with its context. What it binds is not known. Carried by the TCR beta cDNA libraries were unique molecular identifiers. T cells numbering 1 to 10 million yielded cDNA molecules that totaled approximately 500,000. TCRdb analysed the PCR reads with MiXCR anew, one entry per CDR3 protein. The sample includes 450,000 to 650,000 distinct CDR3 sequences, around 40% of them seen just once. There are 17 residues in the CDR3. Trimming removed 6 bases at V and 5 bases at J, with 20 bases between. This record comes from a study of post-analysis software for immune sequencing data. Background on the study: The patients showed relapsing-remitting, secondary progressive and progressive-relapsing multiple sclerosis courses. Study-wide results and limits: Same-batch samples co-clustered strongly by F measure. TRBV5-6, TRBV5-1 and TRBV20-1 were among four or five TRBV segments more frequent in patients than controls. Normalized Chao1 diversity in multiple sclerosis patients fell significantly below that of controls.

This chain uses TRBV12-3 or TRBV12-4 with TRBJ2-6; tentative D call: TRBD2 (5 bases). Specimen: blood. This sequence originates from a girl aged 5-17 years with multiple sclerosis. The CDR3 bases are TGTGCCAGCAGCAGAGAGGAGGTGACCTGGCGGGCCAACGTCCTGACTTTC. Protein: CASSREEVTWRANVLTF.